This TCR beta chain derives from a study of blood T cell repertoires in COVID-19. Across the whole study: Some COVID-19 samples were acute and others convalescent; all came from the United States, Italy and Spain. From T cells, B-cell-depleted T cells, or PBMCs came the material, which was cDNA or gDNA.

The CDR3 consists of 16 residues. Looked up from germline, CDR1 is LGHDT and CDR2 is YNNKEL (reference sequence). After removal of 5 bases from V and 4 bases from J, the junction contained 10 bases not matched to a gene. Using immunoSEQ multiplex PCR, the repertoire was profiled, and TCRdb retains in-frame clones only, with some absent. This table holds under 200,000 clones, roughly 80% found once. Seattle patient enrollment occurred during active infection, with longitudinal follow-up thereafter. This TCR was sampled from a woman in her seventies with COVID-19, enrolled during active disease. The rearrangement links TRBV3-1 (or the pseudogene TRBV3-2) to TRBJ1-3, with 8 positions matching TRBD1. The specimen was peripheral blood. DNA for the CDR3: TGTGCCAGCAGCACCCGGACAGGGCCTGGGGGAAACACCATATATTTT. Translation gives CASSTRTGPGGNTIYF.